The 19 T cell receptor beta chains below were found in one sample sequenced in a study of blood T cell repertoires in COVID-19. The data were produced by immunoSEQ multiplex PCR, yet TCRdb's version contains in-frame clones alone and is incomplete. The table has around 270,000 clones, roughly 91% seen once; the top ten hold under 0.95%. The specimen sequenced was peripheral blood. Receptor source: a man aged 25-40 years with acute or convalescent COVID-19.

The chain carries TRBV10-1 and TRBJ2-1; D remains unclear. V was clipped by 1 base and J by 9 bases, with 10 bases between them. Germline V gene data show CDR1 as WNHNN and CDR2 as SYGVQD (reference sequence). The CDR3 spans 13 residues. CDR3 sequence (DNA): TGCGCCAGCAGTGAGTATTCCCTATCTGAGCAGTTCTTC. Protein: CASSEYSLSEQFF.

The V call is TRBV6-5, the J call TRBJ2-2; D is unclear. The V gene lost 4 bases and the J gene lost 1 base, with 13 bases spanning the gap. The CDR3 is 16 residues long. Germline V lookup: CDR1 MNHEY, CDR2 SVGAGI. The DNA for the CDR3 is TGTGCCAGCAGTTCTCTCGGAGCTCAGAACACCGGGGAGCTGTTTTTT. It specifies CASSSLGAQNTGELFF.

The CDR3 DNA is TGTGCCACCAGCAGAGGAACAGGGCGGACTAATGAAAAACTGTTTTTT. It codes for CATSRGTGRTNEKLFF. The rearrangement joins TRBV15 to TRBJ1-4; perhaps TRBD1 as D (6 bases). The CDR3 extends over 16 amino acids. Trimming took off 1 base at V and 2 bases at J, with 11 bases between the two ends. The germline V gene has CDR1 LNHNV and CDR2 YYDKDF (reference sequence). Full variable domain (missing parts from reference TRBV15 and TRBJ1-4): DAMVIQNPRYQVTQFGKPVTLSCSQTLNHNVMYWYQQKSSQAPKLLFHYYDKDFNNEADTPDNFQSRRPNTSFCFLDIRSPGLGDTAMYLCATSRGTGRTNEKLFFGSGTQLSVL.

The rearrangement uses TRBV9 and TRBJ1-6; 7 bases map to TRBD1. The V gene end was trimmed by 3 bases and the J gene end by 5 bases; junction bases not matched to a gene: 11. Germline CDR1 reads SGDLS; CDR2 reads YYNGEE. The CDR3 runs 17 residues. The CDR3 reads CASSDRKGQQNNSPLHF. The CDR3 DNA sequence: TGTGCCAGCAGCGACCGGAAGGGACAGCAAAATAATTCACCCCTCCACTTT.

CDR3 residues: CATRGGSNYGYTF. The DNA of the CDR3 is TGTGCCACCCGAGGAGGGTCTAACTATGGCTACACCTTC. This chain joins TRBV28 and TRBJ1-2; no definite D call. The CDR3 has 13 residues. V shed 10 bases and J shed 0 bases, with 12 bases lying between them. The germline gives CDR1 MDHEN, CDR2 SYDVKM.

This chain joins TRBV7-8 and TRBJ1-1, with a weak D call TRBD1 (5 bases). Trimming took 0 bases from V and 2 from J, leaving 10 bases between them. This CDR3 contains 15 residues. CDR1 SGHVS and CDR2 FQNEAQ come from the germline V gene. The CDR3 DNA is TGTGCCAGCAGCTTAGCGAAAGGGGTAAACACTGAAGCTTTCTTT. The encoded protein is CASSLAKGVNTEAFF.

The CDR3 is CASSLGTSGIGYEQYF. The CDR3 DNA sequence: TGTGCCAGCAGCTTAGGGACTAGCGGGATAGGCTACGAGCAGTACTTC. The chain has TRBV7-9 and TRBJ2-7; the match to TRBD2 covers 12 bases. There are 16 residues in the CDR3. In germline, CDR1 is SEHNR, CDR2 FQNEAQ (reference sequence). V lost 1 base to trimming and J lost 3 bases; unmatched junction nucleotides: 4.

The chain combines TRBV30 with TRBJ1-2, with 8 nucleotides matching TRBD1. The junction had 5 bases not matched to a gene; V was cut back by 4 bases and J by 7 bases. Germline V gene sequence: CDR1 GTSNPN, CDR2 SVGIG (reference sequence). The CDR3 extends over 12 amino acids. Here the CDR3 DNA reads TGTGCCTGGATCATACAGGGGGGTGGCTACACCTTC. Encoded protein: CAWIIQGGGYTF.

The chain is built from TRBV3-1 (or the pseudogene TRBV3-2) and TRBJ2-1; 12 nucleotides agree with TRBD2. The trim removed 4 bases at V and 9 bases at J, leaving 7 bases unmatched. This CDR3 region has 15 residues. Germline-derived CDR1 and CDR2 are LGHDT and YNNKEL (reference sequence). In DNA, the CDR3 is TGTGCCAGCAGCCTCGGACTAGCGGGAAAAGGTGAGCAGTTCTTC. Residues: CASSLGLAGKGEQFF.

V and J are TRBV5-8 and TRBJ1-1, with 9 bases aligning to TRBD1. Germline trimming cut 3 bases from V and 0 bases from J; bases unmatched to any gene: 3. Looked up from germline, CDR1 is SGHTS and CDR2 is YDEGEE. The CDR3 extends over 15 amino acids. CDR3 sequence (DNA): TGTGCCAGCAGCTCCGGGACAGGGCTGAACACTGAAGCTTTCTTT. This codes for CASSSGTGLNTEAFF.

This chain connects TRBV19 to TRBJ2-5; 7 nucleotides match TRBD1. Germline values: CDR1 LNHDA, CDR2 SQIVND (reference sequence). V dropped 5 bases and J dropped 4; count of bases not matched to a gene: 4. The CDR3 length is 13 residues. This chain's CDR3 is CASSATGAETQYF. In nucleotides, the CDR3 is TGTGCCAGTAGTGCAACAGGGGCAGAGACCCAGTACTTC.

The count of this clone is one. The chain employs TRBV15 and TRBJ2-4, with 9 positions matching TRBD1. This CDR3 has 18 amino acids. Looked up from germline, CDR1 is LNHNV and CDR2 is YYDKDF (reference sequence). With 1 base clipped from V and 2 bases from J, the junction kept 9 bases outside the gene matches. CDR3 sequence: CATSRGVVQGASKNIQYF. The CDR3 DNA is TGTGCCACCAGCAGAGGGGTGGTACAGGGGGCCTCCAAAAACATTCAGTACTTC.

Points on this clone: The junction differs from germline at one of its ends, possibly a read error. V is TRBV5-1 and J is TRBJ2-1; TRBD2 is a possible D gene (6 bases). This CDR3 has 14 residues. Germline CDR1 and CDR2: SGHRS and YFSETQ. CDR3 bases: TGCGCCAGCAGGTTGGAGGGAGTGTACAATGAGCAGTTCTTC. Translating gives CASRLEGVYNEQFF.

The V call is TRBV2, the J call TRBJ2-3; the match to TRBD2 covers 9 bases. After removal of 4 bases from V and 0 bases from J, the junction contained 11 bases not matched to a gene. This CDR3 comprises 18 residues. Germline assignment: CDR1 SNHLY and CDR2 FYNNEI. CDR3 nucleotide sequence: TGTGCCAGCAGTGCAGGCGGGGGGGCCCTCTGGAGCACAGATACGCAGTATTTT. Translated, it gives CASSAGGGALWSTDTQYF.

The CDR3 DNA is TGTGCCAGCAGTTACTTAGCGGGGGCCTACAATGAGCAGTTCTTC. Its translation is CASSYLAGAYNEQFF. The chain recombines TRBV6-5 with TRBJ2-1; TRBD2 aligns across 9 bases. V shed 1 base, J shed 2 bases, and the junction held 0 bases outside the gene matches. Germline CDR1 reads MNHEY; CDR2 reads SVGAGI. This CDR3 contains 15 residues.

The chain uses TRBV11-2 and TRBJ1-1; D gene uncertain. Germline CDR1 and CDR2: SGHAT and FQNNGV. The V gene lost 1 base and the J gene lost 4 bases, with 10 bases spanning the gap. The CDR3 covers 14 residues. The CDR3 here is CASSLASGSTEAFF. CDR3 nucleotide sequence: TGTGCCAGCAGCTTAGCTTCGGGGAGCACTGAAGCTTTCTTT. The entire variable domain, with the rest obtained from reference TRBV11-2 and TRBJ1-1, is as follows: EAGVAQSPRYKIIEKRQSVAFWCNPISGHATLYWYQQILGQGPKLLIQFQNNGVVDDSQLPKDRFSAERLKGVDSTLKIQPAKLEDSAVYLCASSLASGSTEAFFGQGTRLTVV.

CDR3 DNA: TGTGCCAGCAGCTACAGGGGAATGGGCGGCTACACCTTC. It yields the protein CASSYRGMGGYTF. The chain couples TRBV27 to TRBJ1-2, with TRBD1 identical over 7 bases. Losses at the gene ends were 6 bases for V and 8 bases for J; bases not matched to a gene: 9. The germline V gene has CDR1 MNHEY and CDR2 SMNVEV (reference sequence). The CDR3 is 13 residues long.

The rearrangement links TRBV7-9 to TRBJ1-2; tentatively, D is TRBD1 (5 bases). The V gene lost 5 bases and the J gene lost 4 bases, with 14 bases spanning the gap. Germline V gene lookup returns CDR1 SEHNR and CDR2 FQNEAQ (reference sequence). There are 14 residues in the CDR3. The chain's CDR3 is CASSLGQSAYGYTF. CDR3 DNA: TGTGCCAGCAGCCTGGGGCAGTCAGCCTATGGCTACACCTTC.

The chain links TRBV4-2 to TRBJ2-3, with TRBD2 matching 9 bases. Looked up from germline, CDR1 is LGHNA and CDR2 is YNFKEQ. CDR3 length: 18 amino acids. V gave up 0 bases and J gave up 2 bases; unmatched junction bases: 9. The CDR3 region is CASSQDHRLAGLTDTQYF. The CDR3 DNA reads as TGTGCCAGCAGCCAAGATCATAGGCTAGCGGGACTCACAGATACGCAGTATTTT.